Shown below are 11 T cell receptor beta chains from a single sample sequenced in a study of T cell repertoires in cytomegalovirus infection. TCRdb reprocessed the reads with MiXCR, giving one entry per CDR3 protein. The data contain about 490,000 distinct CDR3 sequences, approximately 15% of them singletons. Sample: CD8+ T cells from PBMCs. The receptors shown here come from a human donor in good health (CMV status not recorded). Some clones in this sample may be carry-over from other donors' samples.

Ten or more counts support this clonotype. The rearrangement uses TRBV12-3 or TRBV12-4 and TRBJ2-2; the D gene could be TRBD1 or TRBD2 (5 bases each). The CDR3 runs to 16 residues. V was clipped by 2 bases and J by 4 bases, with 14 bases between them. The CDR3 reads CASSLSGRDATGELFF. The CDR3 DNA reads as TGTGCCAGCAGTTTATCGGGAAGGGACGCCACCGGGGAGCTGTTTTTT.

The chain recombines TRBV19 with TRBJ2-1; possibly TRBD2 for D (6 bases). Per germline, CDR1 LNHDA and CDR2 SQIVND (reference sequence). Trimming cost V 4 bases and J 5 bases, with 18 bases left between them. This CDR3 spans 16 amino acids. For the CDR3, the DNA is TGTGCCAGTAGTACCTCCGGGACTTGGAGGGACAATGAGCAGTTCTTC. Protein sequence: CASSTSGTWRDNEQFF.

This clonotype turned up a few times. The gene calls are TRBV20-1 and TRBJ2-5, with TRBD2 identical over 10 bases. V shed 3 bases and J 5 bases; nucleotides not matched to a gene: 9. Germline V gene lookup returns CDR1 DFQATT and CDR2 SNEGSKA (reference sequence). CDR3 length: 15 residues. The CDR3 sequence: CSASSASGRRETQYF. The CDR3 bases are TGCAGTGCTAGCAGTGCTAGCGGGAGAAGGGAGACCCAGTACTTC.

There are many counts of this clonotype. The chain recombines TRBV12-3 or TRBV12-4 with TRBJ1-2; D possibly corresponds to TRBD1 (5 bases). V shed 6 bases and J shed 2 bases, with 7 bases lying between them. This CDR3 is 12 amino acids long. This chain's CDR3 is CASSQGNYGYTF. The CDR3 coding sequence is TGTGCCAGCAGCCAGGGAAACTATGGCTACACCTTC.

To note about this clonotype: This may arise from a read error, as a much more abundant clone is one base away. V and J are TRBV14 and TRBJ2-3; D perhaps matches TRBD1 (5 bases). CDR3 length: 17 residues. Per the germline V gene, CDR1 is SGHDN and CDR2 is FVKESK. The CDR3 sequence is CASSQDLQGLVADTQNF. CDR3 sequence (DNA): TGTGCCAGCAGCCAAGATCTTCAGGGTCTAGTGGCAGATACGCAGAATTTT.

About this clonotype itself: The final CDR3 position lacks the conserved phenylalanine or tryptophan, pointing to a likely read error. The gene calls are TRBV15 and TRBJ2-1, with 14 positions matching TRBD2. Germline CDR1 is LNHNV and CDR2 is YYDKDF (reference sequence). V was pared by 2 bases and J by 5 bases, with 8 bases of the junction left unmatched. The CDR3 extends over 18 amino acids. For the CDR3, the DNA is TGTGCCACCAGCAGACTAGGACTAGCGGGAGGTTTGGACAATGAGCAGTTCTTA. As protein: CATSRLGLAGGLDNEQFL.

This clonotype showed up just a few times. The rearrangement joins TRBV24-1 to TRBJ2-1; D gene uncertain. V lost 0 bases, J lost 8 bases, and 4 bases lay in between. The CDR3 contains 12 residues. Looked up from germline, CDR1 is KGHDR and CDR2 is SFDVKD. The CDR3, as DNA: TGTGCCACCAGTGATTTGCGGGATGAGCAGTTCTTC. It is translated as CATSDLRDEQFF.

There are many counts of this clonotype. This chain connects TRBV19 to TRBJ1-5, with D hard to call. This CDR3 region has 16 residues. V was shortened by 3 bases and J by 3 bases, with 15 bases between the two germline ends. CDR1 LNHDA and CDR2 SQIVND come from the germline V gene (reference sequence). The CDR3 spells CASSMHYRAVNQPQHF. DNA of the CDR3: TGTGCCAGTAGTATGCATTATCGGGCAGTCAATCAGCCCCAGCATTTT.

The chain combines TRBV7-9 with TRBJ1-2; perhaps TRBD1 as D (6 bases). Trimming stripped 1 base from V and 4 bases from J, with 13 bases between. This CDR3 has 15 amino acids. The germline V gene encodes CDR1 SEHNR and CDR2 FQNEAQ (reference sequence). CDR3 nucleotides: TGTGCCAGCAGCTTAGGAGAAGGAGGGGGCTATGGCTACACCTTC. It translates to CASSLGEGGGYGYTF.

This clonotype occurred many times. The chain couples TRBV7-2 to TRBJ2-1, with 8 nucleotides matching TRBD1. The CDR3 length is 16 residues. V shed 0 bases and J 8 bases; nucleotides not matched to a gene: 9. CDR1 is SGHTA, CDR2 FQGNSA, per germline. In DNA, the CDR3 is TGTGCCAGCAGCTTAGCCCCCGGGACAGGCTTCGATGAGCAGTTCTTC. Residues: CASSLAPGTGFDEQFF.

The chain joins TRBV5-4 to TRBJ2-7; possibly TRBD2 for D (6 bases). The CDR3 has 13 residues. V lost 4 bases and J lost 6, with 14 bases in between. Germline assignment: CDR1 SGHNT and CDR2 YYREEE (reference sequence). The CDR3 DNA follows: TGTGCCAGCAGCCCCCCCGGACTACGCGAGCAGTACTTC. The encoded protein is CASSPPGLREQYF.